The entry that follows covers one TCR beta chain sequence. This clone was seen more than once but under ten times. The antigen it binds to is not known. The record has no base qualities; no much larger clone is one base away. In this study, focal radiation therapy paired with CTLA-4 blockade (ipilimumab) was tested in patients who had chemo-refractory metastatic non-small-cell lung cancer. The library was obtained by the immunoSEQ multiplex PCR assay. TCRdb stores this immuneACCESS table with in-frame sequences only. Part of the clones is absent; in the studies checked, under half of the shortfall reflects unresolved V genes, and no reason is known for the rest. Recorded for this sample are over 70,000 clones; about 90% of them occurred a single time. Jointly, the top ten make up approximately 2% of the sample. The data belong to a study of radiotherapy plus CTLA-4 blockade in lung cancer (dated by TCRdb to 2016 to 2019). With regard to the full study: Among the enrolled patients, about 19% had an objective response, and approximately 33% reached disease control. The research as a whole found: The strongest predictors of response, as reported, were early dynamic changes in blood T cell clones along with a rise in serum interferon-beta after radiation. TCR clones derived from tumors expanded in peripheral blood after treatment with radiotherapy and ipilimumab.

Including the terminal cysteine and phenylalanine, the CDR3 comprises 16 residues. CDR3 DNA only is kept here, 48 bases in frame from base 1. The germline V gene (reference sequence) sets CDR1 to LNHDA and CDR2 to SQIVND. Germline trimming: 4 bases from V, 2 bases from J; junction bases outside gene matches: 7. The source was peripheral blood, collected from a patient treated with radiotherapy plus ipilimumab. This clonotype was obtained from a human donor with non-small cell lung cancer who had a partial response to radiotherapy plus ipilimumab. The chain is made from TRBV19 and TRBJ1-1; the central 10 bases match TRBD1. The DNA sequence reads TGTGCCAGTAGTACCCGACAGGGGGCCCACAACACTGAAGCTTTCTTT. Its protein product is CASSTRQGAHNTEAFF.